This TCR beta chain originates from a study of CD8 T cells in Susac syndrome. Study-level findings and limits: Acknowledgment was made by the study that its TCR sequencing and HLA analysis involved a relatively small number of individuals.

To note about this clonotype: What it recognizes is unknown.

CD8+ and CD4+ T cells taken from blood had their TCR beta sequenced. Matching for age and sex applied to the controls, who were healthy donors. V shed 4 bases, J shed 4 bases, and the junction held 4 bases outside the gene matches. The CDR3 has 14 amino acids. Germline lookup yields CDR1 SGDLS and CDR2 YYNGEE. The authors reverse transcribed roughly 0.5 to 1 ug RNA with random hexamers. An immunoSEQ multiplex PCR generated amplified TCR beta CDR3 products spanning 54 Vbeta and 13 Jbeta. TCRdb reprocessed the immunoSEQ multiplex PCR reads with MiXCR, giving one entry per CDR3 protein. Of approximately 90,000 distinct CDR3 sequences in the sample, approximately 92% were seen once.

The material sequenced was CD8+ T cells from PBMCs. This receptor was identified in a human donor in good health. The J gene is TRBJ2-5, the V gene TRBV9, with 10 bases fitting TRBD1. The CDR3 loop reads CASSHGDRGETQYF. The CDR3 nucleotides are TGTGCCAGCAGCCATGGGGACAGGGGAGAGACCCAGTACTTC. Full variable domain (outside the CDR3, taken from reference TRBV9 and TRBJ2-5): DSGVTQTPKHLITATGQRVTLRCSPRSGDLSVYWYQQSLDQGLQFLIQYYNGEERAKGNILERFSAQQFPDLHSELNLSSLELGDSALYFCASSHGDRGETQYFGPGTRLLVL.